Given below is one T cell receptor (beta chain) in context. What it binds is not known. Sample time point: after dendritic cell vaccination, including at tumor progression/relapse. This sample stems from a study of glioma-infiltrating T cells after dendritic cell vaccination. Study outcomes and limitations: TCR clonality showed no direct relationship with survival. Only a small number of patients had complete blood and tumor samples.

Only in-frame clones appear in the TCRdb table, and some are missing; sequencing was by immunoSEQ multiplex PCR. Counted here are more than 55,000 clones, about 84% occurring once; the ten biggest clones make up 9%. J was trimmed by 8 bases and V by 2 bases; bases with no gene match: 4. The CDR3 sequence is 15 residues long. Germline CDR1 SGHDT, CDR2 YYEEEE. This chain uses TRBV5-6 with TRBJ1-6, with 10 bases identical to TRBD1. The origin of this receptor is a human donor with glioblastoma. The sample in question was blood, obtained after dendritic cell vaccination. The CDR3 DNA is TGTGCCAGCAGCTTCGGGACAGGGGATGATTCACCCCTCCACTTT. Its translation is CASSFGTGDDSPLHF.